Below, one TCR beta chain is given with its context. Germline lookup yields CDR1 LGHDT and CDR2 YNNKEL (reference sequence). This CDR3 contains 13 residues. V dropped 1 base and J dropped 8 bases, with 8 bases sitting between them. The data belong to a study of blood T cell repertoires in COVID-19. Authors' analysis steps: Nucleated cell counts were estimated from reference gene primer amplification. Repertoires were generated with immunoSEQ multiplex PCR, while TCRdb's copy carries only in-frame clones and drops some. That table gives V, J and clone size, and the DNA gave D and trimming. Of fewer than 250,000 clones in the sample, about 80% were seen once.

The specimen sequenced was PBMCs or T cells enriched from blood (not recorded which). The V gene is TRBV3-1 (or the pseudogene TRBV3-2), the J gene TRBJ1-4; D is unclear. The TCR was taken from a woman in her 40s who had been exposed to COVID-19. The CDR3 spells CASSQVVGEKLFF. The CDR3 DNA reads as TGTGCCAGCAGCCAAGTTGTTGGCGAAAAACTGTTTTTT.